The 9 T cell receptor beta chains below come from one sample, sequenced in a study of cytomegalovirus exposure and HLA in healthy donors. Primers for the PCR totalled 60 Vbeta and 13 Jbeta. This table comes from immunoSEQ multiplex PCR, and its TCRdb copy is limited to in-frame clones, with some not included. The sample includes 230,000 or so clones, 92% of them seen just once. The sample consisted of PBMCs. The receptor set was obtained from a girl aged 2-10 years in good health and CMV-seronegative.

The gene calls are TRBV27 and TRBJ1-1; tentatively, D is TRBD1 (6 bases). Trimming pared 7 bases from V and 0 bases from J, leaving 12 bases between. The CDR3 sequence is 14 residues long. Germline loops: CDR1 MNHEY, CDR2 SMNVEV (reference sequence). The CDR3 DNA is TGTGCCAGCACCCCCAGGGGAGTGAACACTGAAGCTTTCTTT. Protein: CASTPRGVNTEAFF.

This chain connects TRBV10-3 to TRBJ2-7; D is perhaps TRBD2 (7 bases). This CDR3 comprises 15 residues. CDR1 ENHRY and CDR2 SYGVKD come from the germline V gene. Trimming stripped 11 bases from V and 2 bases from J, with 22 bases between. Written as DNA, the CDR3 is TGTGCCGGGGGGGGGACGGGACAAACCCCCTACGAGCAGTACTTC. This sequence encodes CAGGGTGQTPYEQYF.

The rearrangement joins TRBV19 to TRBJ1-2; possible D gene TRBD1, 5 bases. CDR1 is LNHDA, CDR2 SQIVND, per germline (reference sequence). There are 16 residues in the CDR3. V lost 6 bases, J lost 4 bases, and 21 bases lay in between. In DNA form, the CDR3 reads TGTGCCAGTAGCTCAACCCCCCCGGACACCGCCTATGGCTACACCTTC. Translation gives CASSSTPPDTAYGYTF.

This clone was counted once. The chain links TRBV30 to TRBJ1-2; 8 nucleotides agree with TRBD1. Germline CDR1 and CDR2: GTSNPN and SVGIG (reference sequence). Trimming removed 3 bases from V and 7 bases from J; junction bases left unmatched: 4. CDR3 length: 12 amino acids. CDR3 coding DNA: TGTGCCTGGAGGGACAGGGTCGGTGGCTACACCTTC. It specifies CAWRDRVGGYTF.

This sequence joins TRBV5-1 and TRBJ2-3, with 8 nucleotides matching TRBD1. From germline, CDR1 is SGHRS and CDR2 YFSETQ. The CDR3 is 15 amino acids. J lost 4 bases, V lost 7 bases, and 11 bases had no gene match. The CDR3 region is CASGQIGQGADTQYF. CDR3 coding DNA: TGCGCCAGCGGCCAAATTGGACAGGGTGCAGATACGCAGTATTTT. The full variable domain, with the rest looked up from reference TRBV5-1 and TRBJ2-3, is KAGVTQTPRYLIKTRGQQVTLSCSPISGHRSVSWYQQTPGQGLQFLFEYFSETQRNKGNFPGRFSGRQFSNSRSEMNVSTLELGDSALYLCASGQIGQGADTQYFGPGTRLTVL.

The genes are TRBV7-2 and TRBJ1-1, with D perhaps matching TRBD1 (6 bases). V was pared by 3 bases and J by 0 bases, with 11 bases between. This CDR3 region has 15 residues. Germline CDR1 SGHTA, CDR2 FQGNSA. DNA for the CDR3: TGTGCCAGCAGCTTCAGGGGCCCGATGAACACTGAAGCTTTCTTT. This codes for CASSFRGPMNTEAFF.

This sequence joins TRBV10-3 and TRBJ2-7; 7 bases map to TRBD2. Germline-derived CDR1 and CDR2 are ENHRY and SYGVKD. The CDR3 covers 13 residues. V lost 4 bases to trimming and J lost 6 bases; unmatched junction nucleotides: 6. The chain's CDR3 is CAISVGGPGEQYF. CDR3 sequence (DNA): TGTGCCATCAGTGTGGGAGGGCCAGGCGAGCAGTACTTC.

This rearrangement joins TRBV5-1 to TRBJ1-2, with D perhaps TRBD1 (6 bases). V was shortened by 4 bases and J by 8 bases, with 18 bases between the two germline ends. Germline V gene lookup returns CDR1 SGHRS and CDR2 YFSETQ. The CDR3 is 14 amino acids. The CDR3 DNA sequence: TGCGCCAGCAGCCCTTCCCACAGGGATGAAGGCTACACCTTC. It specifies CASSPSHRDEGYTF.

This chain joins TRBV6-5 and TRBJ1-4, with D uncertain. Germline CDR1 and CDR2: MNHEY and SVGAGI. The CDR3 sequence is 15 residues long. V was pared by 5 bases and J by 5 bases, with 15 bases between. The CDR3 DNA reads as TGTGCCAGCAGTCTAGCGGCAGGAGGAAATGAAAAACTGTTTTTT. As protein: CASSLAAGGNEKLFF.